These 27 T cell receptor beta chains were all obtained from the same sample, sequenced in a study of cytomegalovirus exposure and HLA in healthy donors. PCR amplification relied on 60 Vbeta primers (plus 13 Jbeta primers). Assay: immunoSEQ multiplex PCR; the TCRdb copy retains only in-frame clones and omits some. The sample gives 150,000 to 200,000 clones, more than 70% of which show up once; less than 9.5% is in the top ten. Material: PBMCs. The receptors originated from a middle-aged woman in good health and CMV-seropositive.

This chain connects TRBV9 to TRBJ1-4; D perhaps matches TRBD1 (6 bases). The germline V gene encodes CDR1 SGDLS and CDR2 YYNGEE. Trimming removed 4 bases at V and 6 bases at J, with 16 bases between. The CDR3 has 15 amino acids. The CDR3 nucleotides are TGTGCCAGCAGCCCAGGACAGAATTTTGATGAAAAACTGTTTTTT. Amino acid sequence: CASSPGQNFDEKLFF.

The chain carries TRBV29-1 and TRBJ2-5, with a weak D call TRBD2 (7 bases). Matching the DNA end better, TRBJ2-7 makes the J call doubtful. This CDR3 is 15 amino acids long. Germline V gives CDR1 SQVTM, CDR2 ANQGSEA. CDR3 DNA sequence: TGCAGCGTTGAAGTTGGGGGCGGGGGCTTAGACGAGCAGTACTTC. It translates to CSVEVGGGGLDEQYF.

V and J are TRBV5-1 and TRBJ1-2; 11 bases fit TRBD1. V dropped 1 base and J dropped 5; count of bases not matched to a gene: 13. Per the germline V gene, CDR1 is SGHRS and CDR2 is YFSETQ. The CDR3 is made up of 18 amino acids. The CDR3, as DNA: TGCGCCAGCAGCTTGCGGGAGGGCCGGGACAGGGGGAATTATGGCTACACCTTC. This translates into CASSLREGRDRGNYGYTF.

The chain recombines TRBV4-3 with TRBJ2-7; the D gene is possibly TRBD2 (5 bases). Germline V gene data show CDR1 as LGHNA and CDR2 as YSLEER. The CDR3 length is 18 residues. Trimming shortened V by 0 bases and J by 1 base, and 19 bases separated the two germline ends. Written as DNA, the CDR3 is TGCGCCAGCAGCCAAGATACCAGCGGCAACGACCTATCCTACGAGCAGTACTTC. It is translated as CASSQDTSGNDLSYEQYF.

The V call is TRBV18, the J call TRBJ2-6; D remains unclear. The CDR3 sequence is 15 residues long. Trimming cost V 3 bases and J 4 bases, with 10 bases left between them. Germline loops: CDR1 KGHSH, CDR2 LQKENI. Here the CDR3 DNA reads TGTGCCAGCTCACCTAACGGGTACGGGGCCAACGTCCTGACTTTC. This codes for CASSPNGYGANVLTF. Variable domain in full (rest from reference TRBV18 and TRBJ2-6): NAGVMQNPRHLVRRRGQEARLRCSPMKGHSHVYWYRQLPEEGLKFMVYLQKENIIDESGMPKERFSAEFPKEGPSILRIQQVVRGDSAAYFCASSPNGYGANVLTFGAGSRLTVL.

V usage is TRBV5-1 and J usage is TRBJ2-5; 9 bases map to TRBD2. Trimming removed 4 bases from V and 2 bases from J; junction bases left unmatched: 9. Germline V gene sequence: CDR1 SGHRS, CDR2 YFSETQ. The CDR3 sequence is 16 residues long. The CDR3 region has the DNA TGCGCCAGCAGCGGTGGACTAGCGTTTTCACAAGAGACCCAGTACTTC. This sequence encodes CASSGGLAFSQETQYF.

This clone was found a few times. The chain joins TRBV4-1 to TRBJ2-1, with D hard to call. Trimming removed 1 base from V and 4 bases from J, with 8 bases in between. The CDR3 covers 14 residues. Germline V CDR1 and CDR2: MGHRA, YSYEKL. CDR3 in amino acids: CASSQVLLYNEQFF. Here the CDR3 DNA reads TGCGCCAGCAGCCAAGTACTCCTATACAATGAGCAGTTCTTC.

Turning to this clone: The CDR3 ends on some other residue instead of the conserved phenylalanine or tryptophan, so this is likely a read error. The chain carries TRBV28 and TRBJ1-1; D unresolved. V was pared by 5 bases and J by 7 bases, with 11 bases between. The length of the CDR3 is 12 residues. Germline loops: CDR1 MDHEN, CDR2 SYDVKM. CDR3 DNA sequence: TGTGCCAGCAGTATAGCGGCCTATGAAGCTTTCCTT. Its translation: CASSIAAYEAFL.

The chain employs TRBV27 and TRBJ1-5; D is unclear. V was cut by 4 bases and J by 9 bases, with 19 bases left in between. The CDR3 runs to 15 residues. Looked up from germline, CDR1 is MNHEY and CDR2 is SMNVEV (reference sequence). This chain's CDR3 is CASSYAGRGRMPQHF. CDR3 in DNA: TGTGCCAGCAGTTATGCAGGCAGAGGGAGGATGCCCCAGCATTTT.

J is TRBJ1-1 and V is TRBV25-1; a weak D match, TRBD1 (5 bases). The CDR3 sequence is 12 residues long. Trimming took 0 bases from V and 8 from J, leaving 7 bases between them. Germline values: CDR1 MGHDK, CDR2 SYGVNS. CDR3: CASSEYNREAFF. In nucleotides, the CDR3 is TGTGCCAGCAGTGAATATAACAGGGAAGCTTTCTTT.

The chain carries TRBV7-3 and TRBJ2-2; tentatively, D is TRBD2 (7 bases). The germline V gene has CDR1 SGHTA and CDR2 FQGTGA. Trimming left V 0 bases short and J 3 bases short, with 20 bases between. The CDR3 covers 19 residues. The CDR3 DNA sequence: TGTGCCAGCAGCTTAACAGGGGGGCGGGCGGGAGTGCACACCGGGGAGCTGTTTTTT. Its protein is CASSLTGGRAGVHTGELFF.

This clone appeared once. The chain uses TRBV15 and TRBJ2-1, with 11 nucleotides matching TRBD2. Unmatched junction bases numbered 6, after V lost 0 bases and J lost 5 bases. Germline CDR1 and CDR2: LNHNV and YYDKDF (reference sequence). This CDR3 has 17 amino acids. For the CDR3, the DNA is TGTGCCACCAGCAGAGACTCAACTAGCGGGAGTGACAATGAGCAGTTCTTC. It specifies CATSRDSTSGSDNEQFF.

The chain joins TRBV15 to TRBJ2-1, with D possibly matching TRBD2 (5 bases). The CDR3 loop spans 15 amino acids. Deletions cut 1 base from V and 0 bases from J, with 7 bases between. Germline lookup yields CDR1 LNHNV and CDR2 YYDKDF (reference sequence). CDR3 nucleotide sequence: TGTGCCACCAGCAGAGCGGGATCCTCCTACAATGAGCAGTTCTTC. Translated: CATSRAGSSYNEQFF.

This clone was seen a few times. V is TRBV4-3 and J is TRBJ1-4, with a tentative D call TRBD1 (5 bases). Trimming cost V 0 bases and J 10 bases, with 15 bases left between them. The CDR3 spans 15 residues. From germline, CDR1 is LGHNA and CDR2 YSLEER. The chain's CDR3 is CASSQESRNGGKLFF. The CDR3 DNA reads TGCGCCAGCAGCCAAGAGTCCAGGAACGGGGGAAAACTGTTTTTT.

The chain combines TRBV25-1 with TRBJ2-6, with D perhaps TRBD2 (5 bases). The CDR3 runs 14 residues. CDR1 is MGHDK, CDR2 SYGVNS, per germline. V shed 5 bases and J shed 4 bases, with 9 bases lying between them. CDR3: CASSSGSGANVLTF. DNA of the CDR3: TGTGCCAGCAGTTCTGGGAGCGGGGCCAACGTCCTGACTTTC.

This chain joins TRBV28 and TRBJ1-2, with TRBD1 matching 8 bases. CDR3 size: 15 residues. Trimming removed 6 bases from V and 2 bases from J; junction bases left unmatched: 8. Germline assignment: CDR1 MDHEN and CDR2 SYDVKM. The DNA of the CDR3 is TGTGCCAGCAGACGCCCCCGGACAGGGAACTATGGCTACACCTTC. It translates to CASRRPRTGNYGYTF.

The chain carries TRBV19 and TRBJ1-2; 7 bases agree with TRBD1. Germline-derived CDR1 and CDR2 are LNHDA and SQIVND (reference sequence). V was pared by 4 bases and J by 5 bases, with 7 bases of the junction left unmatched. This CDR3 contains 14 residues. The CDR3 region has the DNA TGTGCCAGTAGTAGCATAAGGGGGCAATATGGCTACACCTTC. Translation: CASSSIRGQYGYTF. The full variable domain, rest sourced from reference TRBV19 and TRBJ1-2, is DGGITQSPKYLFRKEGQNVTLSCEQNLNHDAMYWYRQDPGQGLRLIYYSQIVNDFQKGDIAEGYSVSREKKESFPLTVTSAQKNPTAFYLCASSSIRGQYGYTFGSGTRLTVV.

The genes are TRBV28 and TRBJ2-7; perhaps TRBD2 as D (6 bases). The ends were cut back, 11 bases at V and 5 bases at J, with 19 bases in the middle. CDR3 length: 13 amino acids. Germline V gene sequence: CDR1 MDHEN, CDR2 SYDVKM. The CDR3, as DNA: TGTGCCGGAGGCGGTACGGGAGTAAACGAGCAGTACTTC. Protein sequence: CAGGGTGVNEQYF. Complete variable domain (other parts from reference TRBV28 and TRBJ2-7): DVKVTQSSRYLVKRTGEKVFLECVQDMDHENMFWYRQDPGLGLRLIYFSYDVKMKEKGDIPEGYSVSREKKERFSLILESASTNQTSMYLCAGGGTGVNEQYFGPGTRLTVT.

Only a few counts were recorded for this clone. The chain recombines TRBV30 with TRBJ1-3, with a tentative D call TRBD1 (5 bases). The CDR3 runs 11 residues. Germline CDR1 reads GTSNPN; CDR2 reads SVGIG (reference sequence). V dropped 5 bases and J dropped 11 bases, with 13 bases sitting between them. The CDR3 bases are TGTGCCTGGGGAACAGGATCATCCATATATTTT. It encodes CAWGTGSSIYF.

The chain couples TRBV28 to TRBJ2-5; possibly TRBD1 for D (5 bases). V was trimmed by 8 bases and J by 2 bases, leaving 18 bases between them. In germline, CDR1 is MDHEN, CDR2 SYDVKM. The CDR3 extends over 15 amino acids. The CDR3 DNA reads as TGTGCCAGCGGGGCGGCATTTGACATTCAAGAGACCCAGTACTTC. Protein product: CASGAAFDIQETQYF.

The V call is TRBV28, the J call TRBJ1-2, with 7 bases fitting TRBD1. The CDR3 runs 13 residues. Germline V gene sequence: CDR1 MDHEN, CDR2 SYDVKM. Germline trimming cut 4 bases from V and 7 bases from J; bases unmatched to any gene: 6. The CDR3 sequence: CASSSPGGSGYTF. The CDR3 nucleotides read TGTGCCAGCAGTTCCCCAGGGGGTAGTGGCTACACCTTC.

V usage is TRBV28 and J usage is TRBJ2-7; the match to TRBD2 covers 7 bases. From germline, CDR1 is MDHEN and CDR2 SYDVKM. This CDR3 contains 15 residues. The J segment lost 3 bases and the V segment lost 7 bases, leaving 12 bases of the junction unmatched. The CDR3 sequence is CASNPLGEGDYEQYF. The CDR3 bases are TGTGCCAGCAACCCTTTGGGGGAGGGCGACTACGAGCAGTACTTC. The full variable domain, rest sourced from reference TRBV28 and TRBJ2-7, is DVKVTQSSRYLVKRTGEKVFLECVQDMDHENMFWYRQDPGLGLRLIYFSYDVKMKEKGDIPEGYSVSREKKERFSLILESASTNQTSMYLCASNPLGEGDYEQYFGPGTRLTVT.

This clone was detected only once. The chain uses TRBV4-1 and TRBJ1-5, with 8 bases matching TRBD1. Unmatched junction bases numbered 12, after V lost 1 base and J lost 7 bases. The CDR3 is 17 residues long. Germline values: CDR1 MGHRA, CDR2 YSYEKL. CDR3 sequence: CASSQGGGQGARQPQHF. CDR3 DNA sequence: TGCGCCAGCAGCCAAGGGGGGGGGCAGGGGGCTAGACAGCCCCAGCATTTT.

The rearrangement links TRBV6-1 to TRBJ1-2; D unresolved. Trimming took 3 bases from V and 2 from J, leaving 13 bases between them. CDR3 length: 15 amino acids. CDR1 and CDR2 (germline): MNHNS, SASEGT. The CDR3 spells CASSEEVQPNYGYTF. CDR3 DNA sequence: TGTGCCAGCAGTGAGGAGGTACAGCCCAACTATGGCTACACCTTC.

The genes are TRBV21-1 and TRBJ1-3; TRBD1, the table's D call, lacks a check against the DNA. TRBV21-1 is a pseudogene. The CDR3 is 14 residues long. DNA for the CDR3: TGTGCCAGCAGCGTTCTGGGGGCGGGAAACACCATATATTTT. Its protein is CASSVLGAGNTIYF.

This chain's CDR3 is CASSVTGESHNEQFF. The CDR3 region has the DNA TGTGCCAGCAGCGTAACGGGAGAGTCCCACAATGAGCAGTTCTTC. The rearrangement uses TRBV9 and TRBJ2-1; D possibly corresponds to TRBD2 (6 bases). Trimming pared 1 base from V and 5 bases from J, leaving 13 bases between. From germline, CDR1 is SGDLS and CDR2 YYNGEE. This CDR3 has 15 amino acids.

This chain links TRBV29-1 with TRBJ2-1, with 8 bases aligning to TRBD1. Germline lookup yields CDR1 SQVTM and CDR2 ANQGSEA. The junction had 5 bases not matched to a gene; V was cut back by 2 bases and J by 5 bases. The CDR3 has 14 residues. The DNA of the CDR3 is TGCAGCGTTGAACAGGGGGCGACCGACAATGAGCAGTTCTTC. Translation: CSVEQGATDNEQFF.